The clone carrying this T cell receptor beta chain was picked up many times. This entry is derived from a study of T-cell reconstitution after alpha-beta-depleted transplantation in children. TCRbeta library construction was performed incorporating unique molecular identifiers. TCRdb used MiXCR to reprocess the PCR reads, holding one entry per CDR3 protein. The profile shows some 200,000 distinct CDR3 sequences, roughly 15% of them singletons. V trimming: 3 bases; J trimming: 0 bases; junction bases outside the gene matches: 6. The CDR3 totals 15 residues. Germline V gene data show CDR1 as SGHNT and CDR2 as YYREEE (reference sequence).

The rearrangement links TRBV5-4 to TRBJ2-7; 7 nucleotides agree with TRBD2. This sequence was found in a human donor who donated a stem cell graft to a child with acute lymphoblastic leukemia. The source material was PBMCs from the stem cell graft donor, sampled from the stem cell graft. CDR3: CASSYSIAGSYEQYF. In nucleotides, the CDR3 is TGTGCCAGCAGCTATTCCATAGCGGGCTCCTACGAGCAGTACTTC.